This entry lists 22 T cell receptor beta chains sequenced from one sample in a study of T cell changes during pregnancy in multiple sclerosis. Libraries were prepared by immunoSEQ multiplex PCR; TCRdb keeps only in-frame clonotypes and omits some of them. Altogether 30,000 or so clones are present, about 88% being singletons, with the ten largest covering over 8.5%. The starting material was CD8+ T cells from peripheral blood mononuclear cells, obtained in the third trimester of pregnancy. These TCRs come from a female donor with multiple sclerosis, enrolled in a pregnancy study.

This sequence joins TRBV25-1 and TRBJ1-4; D perhaps matches TRBD1 (6 bases). This CDR3 region has 17 residues. Deletions cut 5 bases from V and 5 bases from J, with 21 bases between. Germline loops: CDR1 MGHDK, CDR2 SYGVNS. CDR3 sequence (DNA): TGTGCCAGCAGTCGATCGCGGTCAGGGGCGCGGAATGAAAAACTGTTTTTT. Translated, it gives CASSRSRSGARNEKLFF.

This chain connects TRBV10-3 to TRBJ2-3; D might be TRBD2 (6 bases). Germline CDR1 ENHRY, CDR2 SYGVKD. CDR3 length: 14 residues. Trimming shortened V by 6 bases and J by 0 bases, and 10 bases separated the two germline ends. The CDR3 here is CAISRDSSTDTQYF. The CDR3 DNA reads TGTGCCATCAGCCGGGACTCTAGCACAGATACGCAGTATTTT.

The chain joins TRBV11-1 to TRBJ2-7; 10 bases are shared with TRBD1. Germline V gene lookup returns CDR1 SGHAT and CDR2 FQDESV (reference sequence). This CDR3 spans 15 amino acids. V lost 7 bases to trimming and J lost 2 bases; unmatched junction nucleotides: 8. CDR3 region: CASTQDRGPTYEQYF. CDR3 coding DNA: TGTGCCAGCACCCAAGACAGGGGGCCGACCTACGAGCAGTACTTC.

The rearrangement links TRBV9 to TRBJ2-1, with D maybe TRBD2 (6 bases). Germline V gene data show CDR1 as SGDLS and CDR2 as YYNGEE. V was trimmed by 3 bases and J by 13 bases, leaving 14 bases between them. The length of the CDR3 is 12 residues. CDR3 protein: CASSGGGRDQFF. CDR3 nucleotide sequence: TGTGCCAGCAGCGGGGGTGGGCGGGACCAGTTCTTC.

The chain combines TRBV27 with TRBJ1-5, with 8 bases that match TRBD1. Unmatched junction bases numbered 4, after V lost 3 bases and J lost 0 bases. This CDR3 has 16 amino acids. Germline V CDR1 and CDR2: MNHEY, SMNVEV (reference sequence). The CDR3 region is CASSLGTGLSNQPQHF. As DNA, the CDR3 is TGTGCCAGCAGTTTGGGGACAGGTCTTAGCAATCAGCCCCAGCATTTT.

The genes are TRBV5-1 and TRBJ2-2; 10 bases are shared with TRBD1. Germline-derived CDR1 and CDR2 are SGHRS and YFSETQ. V was pared by 4 bases and J by 3 bases, with 6 bases of the junction left unmatched. CDR3 length equals 16 residues. The CDR3 DNA reads TGCGCCAGCAGCGCCTTCGGGACAGGGGACACCGGGGAGCTGTTTTTT. This codes for CASSAFGTGDTGELFF.

The chain is built from TRBV15 and TRBJ2-3; 9 bases align to TRBD2. The CDR3 covers 18 residues. Germline V CDR1 and CDR2: LNHNV, YYDKDF (reference sequence). The ends lost 0 bases at V and 4 bases at J; junction bases unmatched: 11. In DNA form, the CDR3 reads TGTGCCACCAGCAGAGATGGGGCGGCGGGAGGGCCATCAGATACGCAGTATTTT. Its protein product is CATSRDGAAGGPSDTQYF.

The genes are TRBV7-6 and TRBJ2-3; a weak D match, TRBD2 (5 bases). Germline CDR1 reads SGHVS; CDR2 reads FNYEAQ. The V gene lost 4 bases and the J gene lost 13 bases, with 18 bases spanning the gap. The CDR3 runs 13 residues. Here the CDR3 reads CASSSGRGPPEYF. The CDR3 bases are TGTGCCAGCAGCTCCGGTCGAGGGCCCCCGGAGTATTTT.

CDR3: CASSPGQRSGANVLTF. As DNA, the CDR3 is TGTGCCAGCAGTCCGGGACAGCGCTCTGGGGCCAACGTCCTGACTTTC. V gene TRBV28 combines with J gene TRBJ2-6, with TRBD1 matching over 7 bases. Germline trimming cut 5 bases from V and 0 bases from J; bases unmatched to any gene: 4. This CDR3 region has 16 residues. Per the germline V gene, CDR1 is MDHEN and CDR2 is SYDVKM.

This chain joins TRBV27 and TRBJ2-3, with 7 positions matching TRBD2. Germline V lookup: CDR1 MNHEY, CDR2 SMNVEV (reference sequence). Trimming removed 6 bases from V and 2 bases from J; junction bases left unmatched: 11. This CDR3 comprises 16 residues. In nucleotides, the CDR3 is TGTGCCAGCAGCCCCCCCTCTAGCGGCCTCACAGATACGCAGTATTTT. It specifies CASSPPSSGLTDTQYF.

V usage is TRBV7-2 and J usage is TRBJ2-7; 7 nucleotides align to TRBD2. Per the germline V gene, CDR1 is SGHTA and CDR2 is FQGNSA. The CDR3 is 17 amino acids. V lost 5 bases to trimming and J lost 0 bases; unmatched junction nucleotides: 13. CDR3 nucleotides: TGTGCCAGCAGCCCCGATCTGCGGGAGTATCGCTCCTACGAGCAGTACTTC. Translation gives CASSPDLREYRSYEQYF. The full variable domain, in which reference TRBV7-2 and TRBJ2-7 provide the parts outside the CDR3, is GAGVSQSPSNKVTEKGKDVELRCDPISGHTALYWYRQSLGQGLEFLIYFQGNSAPDKSGLPSDRFSAERTGGSVSTLTIQRTQQEDSAVYLCASSPDLREYRSYEQYFGPGTRLTVT.

This clone was picked up one time. The J gene is TRBJ2-1, the V gene TRBV7-3; D may be TRBD2 (5 bases). CDR1 is SGHTA and CDR2 is FQGTGA in the germline V gene. Trimming removed 0 bases from V and 7 bases from J, with 10 bases in between. CDR3 size: 14 residues. For the CDR3, the DNA is TGTGCCAGCAGCTTAACCCTAGCCCTGAATGAGCAGTTCTTC. Its protein product is CASSLTLALNEQFF.

This chain joins TRBV7-6 and TRBJ2-7; 9 nucleotides agree with TRBD2. The germline gives CDR1 SGHVS, CDR2 FNYEAQ. CDR3 length: 17 residues. The junction had 14 bases not matched to a gene; V was cut back by 5 bases and J by 3 bases. The CDR3 DNA reads as TGTGCCAGCAGCCGACCCGCGACTAGCGGATCTAACTACGAGCAGTACTTC. Translation gives CASSRPATSGSNYEQYF.

The rearrangement uses TRBV30 and TRBJ1-1, with D unresolved. The germline gives CDR1 GTSNPN, CDR2 SVGIG (reference sequence). V lost 1 base and J 1 base, leaving 13 bases between the germline ends. CDR3 length equals 15 residues. As DNA, the CDR3 is TGTGCCTGGAGTGCCCCCGGGATACGGAACACTGAAGCTTTCTTT. This translates into CAWSAPGIRNTEAFF.

The gene calls are TRBV9 and TRBJ1-2, with TRBD1 matching 8 bases. From germline, CDR1 is SGDLS and CDR2 YYNGEE. There are 12 residues in the CDR3. The trim removed 3 bases at V and 8 bases at J, leaving 3 bases unmatched. The CDR3 protein is CASSAQGGGYTF. DNA of the CDR3: TGTGCCAGCAGCGCACAGGGGGGCGGCTACACCTTC. The full variable domain, in which reference TRBV9 and TRBJ1-2 provide the parts outside the CDR3, is DSGVTQTPKHLITATGQRVTLRCSPRSGDLSVYWYQQSLDQGLQFLIQYYNGEERAKGNILERFSAQQFPDLHSELNLSSLELGDSALYFCASSAQGGGYTFGSGTRLTVV.

The genes are TRBV7-9 and TRBJ1-3; 8 nucleotides align to TRBD1. Unmatched junction bases numbered 12, after V lost 5 bases and J lost 3 bases. Germline lookup yields CDR1 SEHNR and CDR2 FQNEAQ (reference sequence). The CDR3 is 17 residues long. This CDR3 is CASSPRDRPSSGNTIYF. Here the CDR3 DNA reads TGTGCCAGCAGCCCTCGGGACAGGCCCTCGAGTGGAAACACCATATATTTT.

The rearrangement uses TRBV5-4 and TRBJ2-1; D ambiguous. The CDR3 is 13 amino acids. V was trimmed by 5 bases and J by 8 bases, leaving 14 bases between them. Germline CDR1 and CDR2: SGHNT and YYREEE (reference sequence). DNA of the CDR3: TGTGCCAGCAGTTTCGATCTAGAATATGAGCAGTTCTTC. This translates into CASSFDLEYEQFF.

The chain links TRBV10-1 to TRBJ2-3, with 9 bases matching TRBD2. The CDR3 extends over 16 amino acids. Unmatched junction bases numbered 8, after V lost 2 bases and J lost 5 bases. Germline V lookup: CDR1 WNHNN, CDR2 SYGVQD (reference sequence). The CDR3: CASSEKEDSGGDTQYF. CDR3 in DNA: TGCGCCAGCAGTGAGAAGGAAGATAGCGGGGGAGATACGCAGTATTTT.

This clone was counted a few times. The chain uses TRBV7-9 and TRBJ1-1; unclear D gene. The CDR3 spans 15 residues. With 5 bases removed from V and 0 bases from J, the gap between germline ends came to 13 bases. CDR1 is SEHNR, CDR2 FQNEAQ, per germline (reference sequence). This CDR3 is CASSPSTRMNTEAFF. CDR3 bases: TGTGCCAGCAGCCCTTCGACACGCATGAACACTGAAGCTTTCTTT.

The CDR3 loop is CASSSFRLAGEMIWYF. The CDR3 coding sequence is TGTGCCAGCAGCTCGTTCAGACTAGCGGGAGAGATGATTTGGTATTTT. This rearrangement joins TRBV7-9 to TRBJ2-3, with 12 positions matching TRBD2. This CDR3 is 16 amino acids long. V shed 4 bases, J shed 14 bases, and the junction held 16 bases outside the gene matches. Germline loops: CDR1 SEHNR, CDR2 FQNEAQ (reference sequence). The whole variable domain, remainder taken from reference TRBV7-9 and TRBJ2-3, is DTGVSQNPRHKITKRGQNVTFRCDPISEHNRLYWYRQTLGQGPEFLTYFQNEAQLEKSRLLSDRFSAERPKGSFSTLEIQRTEQGDSAMYLCASSSFRLAGEMIWYFGPGTRLTVL.

V and J are TRBV5-1 and TRBJ1-1; D is ambiguous. V was cut by 0 bases and J by 3 bases, with 15 bases left in between. Germline assignment: CDR1 SGHRS and CDR2 YFSETQ. CDR3 length: 16 amino acids. CDR3 sequence (DNA): TGCGCCAGCAGCTTGGAGTCCACGGGCGGGTACACTGAAGCTTTCTTT. Translated: CASSLESTGGYTEAFF.

This clone was observed a single time. This chain connects TRBV19 to TRBJ1-4, with D perhaps matching TRBD1 (6 bases). Trimming took 10 bases from V and 3 from J, leaving 24 bases between them. The CDR3 runs to 17 residues. Germline loops: CDR1 LNHDA, CDR2 SQIVND (reference sequence). DNA of the CDR3: TGTGCCACTCCGCGGGGGCGGCATACGACAGCTAATGAAAAACTGTTTTTT. Translating it yields CATPRGRHTTANEKLFF.